This is a list of T cell receptor beta chains from one sample in a study of blood T cells in healthy people across ages. TCRdb itself ran the 5' RACE reads through MiXCR, one entry per CDR3 protein. This sample has under 2,000,000 distinct CDR3 sequences, with 49% found just once. Material: blood. Every receptor here comes from a middle-aged woman in good health. Each CDR3 is given with its conserved first and last residue. The D gene is left open where the match is weak. Where a row states a size, it is once, few, many or the class of an expanded clone; other rows omit it.

d_call: TRBD2; j_call: TRBJ2-1; clone_size: -; v_call: TRBV6-5; cdr3_length: 15; cdr3_nt: TGTGCCAGCAGTTATTTCGGGGGGGGCCGCGGTGAGCAGTTCTTC; cdr3_aa: CASSYFGGGRGEQFF
d_call: -; j_call: TRBJ2-7; clone_size: -; v_call: TRBV6-5; cdr3_length: 13; cdr3_nt: TGTGCCAGCAGGGGCCTAATAACCTACGAGCAGTACTTC; cdr3_aa: CASRGLITYEQYF
d_call: -; j_call: TRBJ2-3; clone_size: -; v_call: TRBV29-1; cdr3_length: 13; cdr3_nt: TGCAGCGTTTTCGGCAGGGGGGGAAATACGCAGTATTTT; cdr3_aa: CSVFGRGGNTQYF
d_call: TRBD1; j_call: TRBJ2-5; clone_size: few; v_call: TRBV29-1; cdr3_length: 14; cdr3_nt: TGCAGCGTTGGATCCAGGGGGAATCAAGAGACCCAGTACTTC; cdr3_aa: CSVGSRGNQETQYF
d_call: -; j_call: TRBJ1-5; clone_size: -; v_call: TRBV5-1; cdr3_length: 16; cdr3_nt: TGCGCCAGCAGCTTGGCCGGACTGTCTAGCAATCAGCCTCAGCATTTT; cdr3_aa: CASSLAGLSSNQPQHF
d_call: TRBD1; j_call: TRBJ2-5; clone_size: -; v_call: TRBV24-1; cdr3_length: 14; cdr3_nt: TGTGCCACCAGTGATCCAGGGACAGGGGGCGCCCAGTACTTC; cdr3_aa: CATSDPGTGGAQYF
d_call: TRBD2; j_call: TRBJ2-1; clone_size: once; v_call: TRBV5-6; cdr3_length: 15; cdr3_nt: TGTGCCAGCAGCTTGGAGCGGGACCCAGACAATGAGCAGTTCTTC; cdr3_aa: CASSLERDPDNEQFF
d_call: -; j_call: TRBJ2-5; clone_size: -; v_call: TRBV20-1; cdr3_length: 13; cdr3_nt: TGCAGTGCTAGAGAAGGATTCCAAGGGACCCAGTACTTC; cdr3_aa: CSAREGFQGTQYF
d_call: -; j_call: TRBJ2-5; clone_size: few; v_call: TRBV19; cdr3_length: 14; cdr3_nt: TGTGCCAGTAGTGCGCCGACAAGCCCAGAGACCCAGTACTTC; cdr3_aa: CASSAPTSPETQYF
d_call: TRBD2; j_call: TRBJ2-5; clone_size: -; v_call: TRBV14; cdr3_length: 16; cdr3_nt: TGTGCCAGCAGCCAAGAAGAGCGGGGATACCAAGAGACCCAGTACTTC; cdr3_aa: CASSQEERGYQETQYF
d_call: -; j_call: TRBJ2-4; clone_size: once; v_call: TRBV12-3/TRBV12-4; cdr3_length: 14; cdr3_nt: TGTGCCAGCAGTTTTTTGGCGGGAAAAAACATTCAGTACTTC; cdr3_aa: CASSFLAGKNIQYF
d_call: -; j_call: TRBJ1-1; clone_size: -; v_call: TRBV20-1; cdr3_length: 16; cdr3_nt: TGCAGTGCTCCAGAGTGGCCAGGAGCTATGAACACTGAAGCTTTCTTT; cdr3_aa: CSAPEWPGAMNTEAFF
d_call: -; j_call: TRBJ2-1; clone_size: -; v_call: TRBV13; cdr3_length: 15; cdr3_nt: TGTGCCAGCACCACCCGAGCGGTGCCCTTCAATGAGCAGTTCTTC; cdr3_aa: CASTTRAVPFNEQFF
d_call: -; j_call: TRBJ1-6; clone_size: -; v_call: TRBV6-5; cdr3_length: 14; cdr3_nt: TGTGCCAGCCATCTTGGGCGTCTAAATTCACCCCTCCACTTT; cdr3_aa: CASHLGRLNSPLHF
d_call: TRBD1; j_call: TRBJ1-4; clone_size: -; v_call: TRBV28; cdr3_length: 15; cdr3_nt: TGTGCCAGCAGTTTGGTGGACAGGAGTGCCGAAAAACTGTTTTTT; cdr3_aa: CASSLVDRSAEKLFF
d_call: -; j_call: TRBJ1-1; clone_size: -; v_call: TRBV5-5; cdr3_length: 15; cdr3_nt: TGTGCCAGCAGCTTTGGAAGGGGCGGTGGCACTGAAGCTTTCTTT; cdr3_aa: CASSFGRGGGTEAFF
d_call: TRBD1; j_call: TRBJ2-7; clone_size: few; v_call: TRBV4-3; cdr3_length: 17; cdr3_nt: TGCGCCAGCAGCCAATACTCCGGGACAGGGGACTCCTACGAGCAGTACTTC; cdr3_aa: CASSQYSGTGDSYEQYF
d_call: TRBD1; j_call: TRBJ1-2; clone_size: few; v_call: TRBV20-1; cdr3_length: 13; cdr3_nt: TGCAGTGCCAGTGGACAGGCCATTTATGGCTACACCTTC; cdr3_aa: CSASGQAIYGYTF
d_call: TRBD1; j_call: TRBJ1-5; clone_size: -; v_call: TRBV5-6; cdr3_length: 16; cdr3_nt: TGTGCCAGCAGCTCAGCCGGGACAGACATATATCAGCCCCAGCATTTT; cdr3_aa: CASSSAGTDIYQPQHF
d_call: -; j_call: TRBJ2-1; clone_size: -; v_call: TRBV11-2; cdr3_length: 13; cdr3_nt: TGTGCCAGCTCACAGCCGAGCATCCATGAGCAGTTCTTC; cdr3_aa: CASSQPSIHEQFF
d_call: -; j_call: TRBJ1-2; clone_size: many; v_call: TRBV7-2; cdr3_length: 14; cdr3_nt: TGTGCCAGCAGCTTCGGCGGTCCTAACTATGGCTACACCTTC; cdr3_aa: CASSFGGPNYGYTF
d_call: -; j_call: TRBJ2-1; clone_size: once; v_call: TRBV10-2; cdr3_length: 11; cdr3_nt: TGCGCCACCAGAAGCCCAAATGAGCAGTTCTTC; cdr3_aa: CATRSPNEQFF
d_call: -; j_call: TRBJ1-5; clone_size: -; v_call: TRBV6-1; cdr3_length: 15; cdr3_nt: TGTGCCAGCAGTTCAGACAACCTAGACAATCAGCCCCAGCATTTT; cdr3_aa: CASSSDNLDNQPQHF
d_call: -; j_call: TRBJ2-3; clone_size: -; v_call: TRBV29-1; cdr3_length: 13; cdr3_nt: TGCAGCGCAAAGTGGGGCTCCACAGATATGCAGTATTTT; cdr3_aa: CSAKWGSTDMQYF
d_call: TRBD1; j_call: TRBJ2-7; clone_size: -; v_call: TRBV5-1; cdr3_length: 15; cdr3_nt: TGCGCCAGCCGCTTCAACAGGGGGAGCTCCTACGAGCAGTACTTC; cdr3_aa: CASRFNRGSSYEQYF
d_call: TRBD1; j_call: TRBJ2-4; clone_size: few; v_call: TRBV28; cdr3_length: 16; cdr3_nt: TGTGCCAGCAGTACGTTCGGCGGGACAGGGAGAAACATTCAGTACTTC; cdr3_aa: CASSTFGGTGRNIQYF
d_call: -; j_call: TRBJ1-1; clone_size: -; v_call: TRBV28; cdr3_length: 14; cdr3_nt: TGTGCCAGCAGTTTATTGCAGATGAACACTGAAGCTTTCTTT; cdr3_aa: CASSLLQMNTEAFF
d_call: TRBD2; j_call: TRBJ2-3; clone_size: -; v_call: TRBV9; cdr3_length: 17; cdr3_nt: TGTGCCAGCAGCGTAGAGGAAACTAGCGGATCCACAGATACGCAGTATTTT; cdr3_aa: CASSVEETSGSTDTQYF
d_call: -; j_call: TRBJ2-5; clone_size: -; v_call: TRBV21-1; cdr3_length: 15; cdr3_nt: TGTGCCAGCAGCTTACCGGGGACGGGATACAATGAGCAGTACTTC; cdr3_aa: CASSLPGTGYNEQYF
d_call: TRBD1; j_call: TRBJ2-1; clone_size: -; v_call: TRBV6-2/TRBV6-3; cdr3_length: 14; cdr3_nt: TGTGCCGGCAACGACCCGACAGGGGGCAATGAGCAGTTCTTC; cdr3_aa: CAGNDPTGGNEQFF
d_call: -; j_call: TRBJ2-1; clone_size: -; v_call: TRBV20-1; cdr3_length: 14; cdr3_nt: TGCAGTGCTAGTGGTCCCGGGACTCACAATGAGCAGTTCTTC; cdr3_aa: CSASGPGTHNEQFF
d_call: -; j_call: TRBJ2-5; clone_size: many; v_call: TRBV6-2/TRBV6-3; cdr3_length: 13; cdr3_nt: TGTGCCAGCAGCCGGACAGAACAAGAGACCCAGTACTTC; cdr3_aa: CASSRTEQETQYF
d_call: TRBD1; j_call: TRBJ2-5; clone_size: -; v_call: TRBV6-5; cdr3_length: 15; cdr3_nt: TGTGCCAGCAGTTACTGGGGACAGGGCAAAGAGACCCAGTACTTC; cdr3_aa: CASSYWGQGKETQYF
d_call: -; j_call: TRBJ2-1; clone_size: -; v_call: TRBV4-1; cdr3_length: 15; cdr3_nt: TGCGCCAGCAGCTCACGGGGGGCTAACTACAATGAGCAGTTCTTC; cdr3_aa: CASSSRGANYNEQFF
d_call: -; j_call: TRBJ2-7; clone_size: -; v_call: TRBV5-4; cdr3_length: 14; cdr3_nt: TGTGCCGGCAGCGCGGCATTCGGCGACTACGAGCAGTACTTC; cdr3_aa: CAGSAAFGDYEQYF
d_call: TRBD1; j_call: TRBJ1-2; clone_size: -; v_call: TRBV7-2; cdr3_length: 15; cdr3_nt: TGTGCCAGCAGCCGGGACAGGGGCCTCGTCTATGGCTACACCTTC; cdr3_aa: CASSRDRGLVYGYTF
d_call: -; j_call: TRBJ2-7; clone_size: -; v_call: TRBV3-1; cdr3_length: 13; cdr3_nt: TGTGCCAGCAGCCAAAACCGTAAAGACGAGCAGTACTTC; cdr3_aa: CASSQNRKDEQYF
d_call: -; j_call: TRBJ2-1; clone_size: few; v_call: TRBV4-3; cdr3_length: 14; cdr3_nt: TGCGCCAGCAGCCAGGCTCGCCTAGCAGCTGAGCAGTTCTTC; cdr3_aa: CASSQARLAAEQFF
d_call: -; j_call: TRBJ1-1; clone_size: -; v_call: TRBV4-1; cdr3_length: 14; cdr3_nt: TGCGCCAGCAGCCAAAGGACAGTCAAACCCGGGGCTTTCTTT; cdr3_aa: CASSQRTVKPGAFF
d_call: TRBD2; j_call: TRBJ2-5; clone_size: few; v_call: TRBV6-5; cdr3_length: 16; cdr3_nt: TGTGCCAGCAGTTCCCCGGGACTAGCGGGGCTGGAGACCCAGTACTTC; cdr3_aa: CASSSPGLAGLETQYF
d_call: TRBD2; j_call: TRBJ2-4; clone_size: -; v_call: TRBV28; cdr3_length: 12; cdr3_nt: TGTGCCAGCAATTCCGCTAGCGGCAATGAGTACTTC; cdr3_aa: CASNSASGNEYF
d_call: -; j_call: TRBJ1-5; clone_size: few; v_call: TRBV20-1; cdr3_length: 14; cdr3_nt: TGCAGTGCTTGGACAGCCCAGGTCAATCAGCCCCAGCATTTT; cdr3_aa: CSAWTAQVNQPQHF
d_call: TRBD2; j_call: TRBJ2-1; clone_size: -; v_call: TRBV4-1; cdr3_length: 16; cdr3_nt: TGCGCCAGCAGCCAAGGGGCGGGGGGCGTCTACAATGAGCAGTTCTTC; cdr3_aa: CASSQGAGGVYNEQFF
d_call: TRBD1; j_call: TRBJ1-2; clone_size: once; v_call: TRBV5-1; cdr3_length: 16; cdr3_nt: TGCGCCAGCAGCTCGACGACAGGGCCCGGGGGCTATGGCTACACCTTC; cdr3_aa: CASSSTTGPGGYGYTF
d_call: -; j_call: TRBJ2-7; clone_size: -; v_call: TRBV9; cdr3_length: 14; cdr3_nt: TGTGCCAGCAGCGTAGGGACTATATACAATGAGCAGTACTTC; cdr3_aa: CASSVGTIYNEQYF
d_call: TRBD1; j_call: TRBJ2-7; clone_size: -; v_call: TRBV5-4; cdr3_length: 15; cdr3_nt: TGCGCCAGCAGCCAAATCGGGACAGCGACCTACGAGCAGTACTTC; cdr3_aa: CASSQIGTATYEQYF
d_call: -; j_call: TRBJ2-7; clone_size: -; v_call: TRBV6-2/TRBV6-3; cdr3_length: 14; cdr3_nt: TGTGCCAGCAGTTCCTTACATGGATCCTACGAGCAGTACTTC; cdr3_aa: CASSSLHGSYEQYF
d_call: -; j_call: TRBJ2-7; clone_size: -; v_call: TRBV18; cdr3_length: 15; cdr3_nt: TGTGCCAGCTCACCCTTTTCAGGGAATCATGGGGAGCAGTACTTC; cdr3_aa: CASSPFSGNHGEQYF
d_call: TRBD2; j_call: TRBJ2-1; clone_size: few; v_call: TRBV20-1; cdr3_length: 13; cdr3_nt: TGCAGTGCTAGAGTGAGTGGGGGGGATGAGCAGTTCTTC; cdr3_aa: CSARVSGGDEQFF
d_call: -; j_call: TRBJ2-3; clone_size: few; v_call: TRBV28; cdr3_length: 14; cdr3_nt: TGTGCCAGCGGAAACCTACAGGTGCTGACTACGCAGTATTTT; cdr3_aa: CASGNLQVLTTQYF
d_call: -; j_call: TRBJ2-6; clone_size: -; v_call: TRBV29-1; cdr3_length: 15; cdr3_nt: TGCAGCGTTGAAGAAGGCGGCATTGGGGCCAACGTCCTGACTTTC; cdr3_aa: CSVEEGGIGANVLTF
d_call: -; j_call: TRBJ2-3; clone_size: -; v_call: TRBV4-2; cdr3_length: 15; cdr3_nt: TGTGCCAGCAGGGCGACCGAGGGGGACACAGATACGCAGTATTTT; cdr3_aa: CASRATEGDTDTQYF
d_call: -; j_call: TRBJ2-1; clone_size: -; v_call: TRBV28; cdr3_length: 17; cdr3_nt: TGTGCCAGCAGTTCCCTCGTTATGGCTGGACTTCAAAATGAGCAGTTCTTC; cdr3_aa: CASSSLVMAGLQNEQFF
d_call: -; j_call: TRBJ2-1; clone_size: -; v_call: TRBV11-3; cdr3_length: 16; cdr3_nt: TGTGCCAGCAGCTTAGTGGGCCAGGCCCCCTACAATGAGCAGTTCTTC; cdr3_aa: CASSLVGQAPYNEQFF
d_call: -; j_call: TRBJ2-1; clone_size: -; v_call: TRBV7-2; cdr3_length: 14; cdr3_nt: TGTGCCAGCAGCTTCTCCACAGGGAAGAATGAGCAGTTCTTC; cdr3_aa: CASSFSTGKNEQFF
d_call: TRBD1; j_call: TRBJ1-5; clone_size: once; v_call: TRBV15; cdr3_length: 15; cdr3_nt: TGTGCCACCAGCTGGGTGACAGGGGCGGTTCAGCCCCAGCATTTT; cdr3_aa: CATSWVTGAVQPQHF
d_call: -; j_call: TRBJ2-5; clone_size: few; v_call: TRBV20-1; cdr3_length: 14; cdr3_nt: TGCAGTGCTACCGGATGGGACGCCGGGGAGACCCAGTACTTC; cdr3_aa: CSATGWDAGETQYF
d_call: -; j_call: TRBJ2-5; clone_size: -; v_call: TRBV27; cdr3_length: 14; cdr3_nt: TGTGCCAGCATGAATCTCGGGGCCCAAGAGACCCAGTACTTC; cdr3_aa: CASMNLGAQETQYF